The 32 T cell receptor beta chains below all came from one sample that was sequenced in a study of T cell changes during pregnancy in multiple sclerosis. Clones were read by immunoSEQ multiplex PCR, and TCRdb kept only the in-frame ones, dropping some. Of 55,000 to 70,000 clones listed, around 90% are singletons. The starting material was peripheral blood, obtained in the second trimester of pregnancy. The origin of the receptors is a female donor in good health, enrolled as a control in a pregnancy study.

This clone occurred once. J is TRBJ2-3 and V is TRBV2; TRBD2 agrees at 10 bases. Trimming at V came to 6 bases and at J to 3 bases, leaving 9 bases not matched to a gene. Germline V gene sequence: CDR1 SNHLY, CDR2 FYNNEI. The CDR3 is 16 residues long. The CDR3 region is CASSTSGTRSTDTQYF. In nucleotides, the CDR3 is TGTGCCAGCAGCACTAGCGGGACTCGGAGTACAGATACGCAGTATTTT. Using reference TRBV2 and TRBJ2-3 for the parts outside the CDR3, the full variable domain is EPEVTQTPSHQVTQMGQEVILRCVPISNHLYFYWYRQILGQKVEFLVSFYNNEISEKSEIFDDQFSVERPDGSNFTLKIRSTKLEDSAMYFCASSTSGTRSTDTQYFGPGTRLTVL.

The rearrangement joins TRBV19 to TRBJ2-2, with TRBD1 matching 7 bases. Germline loops: CDR1 LNHDA, CDR2 SQIVND (reference sequence). The CDR3 is 14 residues long. V was pared by 6 bases and J by 5 bases, with 6 bases of the junction left unmatched. Here the CDR3 reads CASSTGVRTGELFF. The DNA for the CDR3 is TGTGCCAGTAGCACAGGGGTTAGAACCGGGGAGCTGTTTTTT.

The genes are TRBV6-5 and TRBJ1-3; no clear D. CDR3 size: 14 residues. V lost 2 bases and J lost 0, with 5 bases in between. The germline V gene has CDR1 MNHEY and CDR2 SVGAGI. CDR3 sequence (DNA): TGTGCCAGCAGTTACGGCATCTCTGGAAACACCATATATTTT. Protein sequence: CASSYGISGNTIYF.

J is TRBJ2-7 and V is TRBV19, with D perhaps matching TRBD1 (6 bases). Germline assignment: CDR1 LNHDA and CDR2 SQIVND (reference sequence). The V and J ends lost 5 bases and 6 bases respectively, with 11 bases between them. The CDR3 is 12 amino acids. Here the CDR3 DNA reads TGTGCCAGTAGTCCCAGGGGTGGCGAGCAGTACTTC. Protein: CASSPRGGEQYF.

The rearrangement links TRBV5-4 to TRBJ2-1; TRBD2 matches 9 bases. V was clipped by 2 bases and J by 0 bases; unmatched bases: 3. Germline V CDR1 and CDR2: SGHNT, YYREEE (reference sequence). CDR3 length equals 16 residues. In nucleotides, the CDR3 is TGTGCCAGCAGCTTACTAGCGGGCCTCTCCTACAATGAGCAGTTCTTC. It yields the protein CASSLLAGLSYNEQFF.

V is TRBV27 and J is TRBJ1-4; D gene ambiguous. V was clipped by 6 bases and J by 3 bases, with 14 bases between them. CDR3 length: 15 residues. Germline V gene lookup returns CDR1 MNHEY and CDR2 SMNVEV (reference sequence). The CDR3 nucleotides read TGTGCCAGCAGCTACAAACAAGGAGCTAATGAAAAACTGTTTTTT. This sequence encodes CASSYKQGANEKLFF.

The V call is TRBV7-3, the J call TRBJ2-2; 7 positions agree with TRBD1. J was trimmed by 6 bases and V by 5 bases; bases with no gene match: 15. The CDR3 runs to 17 residues. From germline, CDR1 is SGHTA and CDR2 FQGTGA. CDR3: CASSRYLTGVQAGELFF. Here the CDR3 DNA reads TGTGCCAGCAGCCGTTACTTAACAGGGGTTCAGGCCGGGGAGCTGTTTTTT.

V usage is TRBV27 and J usage is TRBJ1-1; 7 positions agree with TRBD1. V was clipped by 6 bases and J by 3 bases; unmatched bases: 4. This CDR3 has 13 residues. Germline values: CDR1 MNHEY, CDR2 SMNVEV (reference sequence). The CDR3 region is CASRPTGDTEAFF. As DNA, the CDR3 is TGTGCCAGCAGACCTACAGGGGACACTGAAGCTTTCTTT.

The chain recombines TRBV9 with TRBJ1-1; D unclear. The CDR3 is 14 amino acids. The germline V gene encodes CDR1 SGDLS and CDR2 YYNGEE. V was trimmed by 0 bases and J by 0 bases, leaving 6 bases between them. The CDR3 DNA sequence: TGTGCCAGCAGCGTAGAACGAGTGAACACTGAAGCTTTCTTT. It specifies CASSVERVNTEAFF. Variable domain in full (rest from reference TRBV9 and TRBJ1-1): DSGVTQTPKHLITATGQRVTLRCSPRSGDLSVYWYQQSLDQGLQFLIQYYNGEERAKGNILERFSAQQFPDLHSELNLSSLELGDSALYFCASSVERVNTEAFFGQGTRLTVV.

This chain connects TRBV28 to TRBJ1-4; D is unclear. The germline V gene encodes CDR1 MDHEN and CDR2 SYDVKM. The V end lost 3 bases, the J end lost 3 bases, and 14 bases lay between the germline ends. CDR3 size: 16 residues. The chain's CDR3 is CASSFVRGNANEKLFF. Here the CDR3 DNA reads TGTGCCAGCAGTTTCGTTCGAGGGAATGCTAATGAAAAACTGTTTTTT.

The rearrangement uses TRBV6-1 and TRBJ2-3; 9 bases align to TRBD2. V gave up 4 bases and J gave up 0 bases; unmatched junction bases: 11. This CDR3 has 18 residues. Germline CDR1 and CDR2: MNHNS and SASEGT. The CDR3 coding sequence is TGTGCCAGCAGTGTTTTGGCGGGAGGGGCCCCCAGCACAGATACGCAGTATTTT. Its protein product is CASSVLAGGAPSTDTQYF.

The chain is built from TRBV6-1 and TRBJ2-3; 7 bases map to TRBD2. This CDR3 comprises 16 residues. J gave up 0 bases and V 2 bases, and 5 bases lay outside the gene matches. Germline V gene lookup returns CDR1 MNHNS and CDR2 SASEGT. CDR3: CASSESASGSTDTQYF. Written as DNA, the CDR3 is TGTGCCAGCAGTGAAAGCGCTAGCGGTAGCACAGATACGCAGTATTTT.

The rearrangement uses TRBV7-3 and TRBJ2-1, with 7 bases identical to TRBD2. Germline CDR1 and CDR2: SGHTA and FQGTGA. The V gene end was trimmed by 1 base and the J gene end by 3 bases; junction bases not matched to a gene: 12. The CDR3 is made up of 18 amino acids. The CDR3 bases are TGTGCCAGCAGCTTAAGGGGTAGGGGCGGGAGACACTACAATGAGCAGTTCTTC. It specifies CASSLRGRGGRHYNEQFF.

The chain is built from TRBV27 and TRBJ2-1, with 10 bases fitting TRBD2. CDR3 length: 15 residues. Trimming at V came to 5 bases and at J to 5 bases, leaving 6 bases not matched to a gene. Germline CDR1 MNHEY, CDR2 SMNVEV (reference sequence). The CDR3 here is CASSAPSGGHNEQFF. Here the CDR3 DNA reads TGTGCCAGCAGTGCCCCTAGCGGGGGTCACAATGAGCAGTTCTTC.

The genes are TRBV30 and TRBJ2-7; 9 bases agree with TRBD2. The CDR3 is made up of 15 amino acids. The V segment lost 1 base and the J segment 4 bases; nucleotides outside the gene matches: 8. Germline V gives CDR1 GTSNPN, CDR2 SVGIG (reference sequence). CDR3 protein: CAWSAPGLALYEQYF. CDR3 DNA sequence: TGTGCCTGGAGTGCTCCGGGACTAGCCCTGTACGAGCAGTACTTC.

The chain employs TRBV4-3 and TRBJ1-1, with 8 bases aligning to TRBD1. In germline, CDR1 is LGHNA, CDR2 YSLEER. This CDR3 has 16 amino acids. The trim removed 4 bases at V and 5 bases at J, leaving 12 bases unmatched. This CDR3 reads CASSLIQGASATEAFF. DNA of the CDR3: TGCGCCAGCAGCCTCATCCAGGGGGCGAGTGCGACTGAAGCTTTCTTT.

The V call is TRBV7-9, the J call TRBJ1-2; TRBD1 matches at 7 bases. The germline V gene has CDR1 SEHNR and CDR2 FQNEAQ (reference sequence). The CDR3 runs 15 residues. Trimming cost V 2 bases and J 7 bases; bases outside gene matches: 10. The CDR3 loop is CASSLSKGGSTGYTF. CDR3 bases: TGTGCCAGCAGCTTAAGTAAAGGGGGCTCGACTGGCTACACCTTC.

V usage is TRBV28 and J usage is TRBJ1-5; 9 nucleotides agree with TRBD1. V was pared by 6 bases and J by 1 base, with 4 bases of the junction left unmatched. Germline loops: CDR1 MDHEN, CDR2 SYDVKM. CDR3 length: 15 amino acids. The DNA of the CDR3 is TGTGCCAGCAGGGGGGGACAGGGAAGCAATCAGCCCCAGCATTTT. Amino acids: CASRGGQGSNQPQHF.

The rearrangement links TRBV4-1 to TRBJ1-3, with TRBD1 identical over 7 bases. This CDR3 is 18 amino acids long. Germline loops: CDR1 MGHRA, CDR2 YSYEKL. V lost 4 bases to trimming and J lost 1 base; unmatched junction nucleotides: 13. In DNA form, the CDR3 reads TGCGCCAGCAGCCGCGGATTACAGGGGATTTCATCTGGAAACACCATATATTTT. Translating gives CASSRGLQGISSGNTIYF.

V and J are TRBV11-2 and TRBJ2-4; TRBD2 aligns across 7 bases. Trimming took 2 bases from V and 0 from J; bases not matched to a gene: 4. Germline values: CDR1 SGHAT, CDR2 FQNNGV. The CDR3 extends over 16 amino acids. The CDR3 region is CASSLSGGLAKNIQYF. In DNA, the CDR3 is TGTGCCAGCAGCTTATCGGGGGGACTAGCCAAAAACATTCAGTACTTC. The whole variable domain, filled in from reference TRBV11-2 and TRBJ2-4, reads EAGVAQSPRYKIIEKRQSVAFWCNPISGHATLYWYQQILGQGPKLLIQFQNNGVVDDSQLPKDRFSAERLKGVDSTLKIQPAKLEDSAVYLCASSLSGGLAKNIQYFGAGTRLSVL.

The J gene is TRBJ1-1, the V gene TRBV28; tentatively, D is TRBD1 (5 bases). With 5 bases removed from V and 1 base from J, the gap between germline ends came to 14 bases. Germline values: CDR1 MDHEN, CDR2 SYDVKM. This CDR3 is 15 amino acids long. CDR3 DNA: TGTGCCAGCAGTGATAACAGGTACCCGAACACTGAAGCTTTCTTT. Amino acids: CASSDNRYPNTEAFF.

J is TRBJ2-5 and V is TRBV5-6; 8 positions agree with TRBD1. After removal of 4 bases from V and 2 bases from J, the junction contained 7 bases not matched to a gene. The CDR3 has 15 residues. Germline CDR1 SGHDT, CDR2 YYEEEE. CDR3 DNA: TGTGCCAGCAGCCCTCGGACAGGGCTACAAGAGACCCAGTACTTC. This codes for CASSPRTGLQETQYF.

The chain uses TRBV19 and TRBJ2-1; D is undetermined. Germline CDR1 is LNHDA and CDR2 is SQIVND (reference sequence). V was trimmed by 4 bases and J by 6 bases, leaving 16 bases between them. The CDR3 loop spans 15 amino acids. CDR3 loop: CASSTPWADGNEQFF. The CDR3, as DNA: TGTGCCAGTAGTACCCCGTGGGCAGACGGCAATGAGCAGTTCTTC.

On this clone itself: Additional DNA sequences in this sample encode the identical CDR3. The CDR3 nucleotides are TGCGCCAGCAGCCTCGGGGATTCCACAGATACGCAGTATTTT. It is translated as CASSLGDSTDTQYF. V and J are TRBV5-1 and TRBJ2-3; possibly TRBD2 for D (5 bases). CDR1 is SGHRS and CDR2 is YFSETQ in the germline V gene. This CDR3 contains 14 residues. The V gene lost 4 bases and the J gene lost 2 bases, with 11 bases spanning the gap. The variable domain in full, with the rest retrieved from reference TRBV5-1 and TRBJ2-3, is KAGVTQTPRYLIKTRGQQVTLSCSPISGHRSVSWYQQTPGQGLQFLFEYFSETQRNKGNFPGRFSGRQFSNSRSEMNVSTLELGDSALYLCASSLGDSTDTQYFGPGTRLTVL.

A few counts support this clone. The chain has TRBV7-3 and TRBJ2-7; D not certain. Germline V CDR1 and CDR2: SGHTA, FQGTGA. This CDR3 comprises 14 residues. V lost 5 bases and J 4 bases, leaving 15 bases between the germline ends. CDR3: CASSRGPGEYEQYF. CDR3 sequence (DNA): TGTGCCAGCAGCCGAGGCCCCGGAGAATACGAGCAGTACTTC. Looking up the rest from reference TRBV7-3 and TRBJ2-7 gives the full variable domain: GAGVSQTPSNKVTEKGKYVELRCDPISGHTALYWYRQSLGQGPEFLIYFQGTGAADDSGLPNDRFFAVRPEGSVSTLKIQRTERGDSAVYLCASSRGPGEYEQYFGPGTRLTVT.

This clone appeared a single time. This chain connects TRBV28 to TRBJ1-5; the match to TRBD1 covers 10 bases. The CDR3 totals 14 residues. Germline trimming cut 5 bases from V and 5 bases from J; bases unmatched to any gene: 3. Germline V gene sequence: CDR1 MDHEN, CDR2 SYDVKM. The CDR3 region is CASSGTGVHQPQHF. The CDR3 DNA sequence: TGTGCCAGCAGTGGGACAGGGGTGCATCAGCCCCAGCATTTT.

The chain links TRBV30 to TRBJ1-1, with D unclear. Germline V gives CDR1 GTSNPN, CDR2 SVGIG (reference sequence). V was clipped by 2 bases and J by 0 bases, with 4 bases between them. The length of the CDR3 is 12 residues. This chain's CDR3 is CAWSYLNTEAFF. The CDR3 DNA follows: TGTGCCTGGAGTTATCTGAACACTGAAGCTTTCTTT.

This clone was counted only a few times. The J gene is TRBJ1-6, the V gene TRBV10-1; 9 nucleotides agree with TRBD1. V dropped 2 bases and J dropped 7; count of bases not matched to a gene: 3. This CDR3 contains 15 residues. CDR1 WNHNN and CDR2 SYGVQD come from the germline V gene (reference sequence). CDR3 residues: CASSEGTGLNSPLHF. CDR3 DNA sequence: TGCGCCAGCAGTGAGGGGACAGGGTTGAATTCACCCCTCCACTTT.

The chain recombines TRBV6-6 with TRBJ1-2; perhaps TRBD1 as D (6 bases). V gave up 5 bases and J gave up 3 bases, with 19 bases separating them. CDR3 size: 16 residues. Germline CDR1 is MNHNY and CDR2 is SVGAGI (reference sequence). The chain's CDR3 is CASSREIGQTYYGYTF. The CDR3 region has the DNA TGTGCCAGCAGTCGGGAAATTGGACAGACTTACTATGGCTACACCTTC.

The chain employs TRBV19 and TRBJ2-5; D is perhaps TRBD1 (6 bases). Germline-derived CDR1 and CDR2 are LNHDA and SQIVND (reference sequence). The CDR3 loop spans 16 amino acids. V lost 2 bases, J lost 1 base, and 14 bases lay in between. The CDR3 reads CASSIRQVFGQETQYF. The CDR3 DNA reads TGTGCCAGTAGTATACGACAGGTCTTCGGCCAAGAGACCCAGTACTTC.

The chain couples TRBV5-6 to TRBJ1-3, with D hard to call. This CDR3 is 16 amino acids long. Germline CDR1 is SGHDT and CDR2 is YYEEEE. With 1 base removed from V and 0 bases from J, the gap between germline ends came to 11 bases. CDR3 coding DNA: TGTGCCAGCAGCTTGAGAGGGCGGAACTCTGGAAACACCATATATTTT. This codes for CASSLRGRNSGNTIYF. The complete variable domain, with remaining parts taken from reference TRBV5-6 and TRBJ1-3, reads DAGVTQSPTHLIKTRGQQVTLRCSPKSGHDTVSWYQQALGQGPQFIFQYYEEEERQRGNFPDRFSGHQFPNYSSELNVNALLLGDSALYLCASSLRGRNSGNTIYFGEGSWLTVV.

This chain joins TRBV7-9 and TRBJ2-3; 8 nucleotides line up with TRBD2. Germline V lookup: CDR1 SEHNR, CDR2 FQNEAQ (reference sequence). The V and J ends lost 5 bases and 2 bases, in that order; junction bases with no gene match: 3. CDR3 length equals 14 residues. CDR3 DNA sequence: TGTGCCAGCAGCCTGACTAGCGCCACAGATACGCAGTATTTT. Translation: CASSLTSATDTQYF.